This TCR beta chain stems from a study of T-cell memory formation after mild COVID-19. Study-level results: Some SARS-CoV-2-responding clones were already detected in memory before infection.

TCRdb used MiXCR to reprocess the 5' RACE reads, holding one entry per CDR3 protein. The data show approximately 290,000 distinct CDR3 sequences, less than 20% seen once. Notes on this clonotype: Its antigen is unidentified.

This CDR3 has 14 residues. Trimming pared 7 bases from V and 2 bases from J, leaving 15 bases between. Germline CDR1 is MNHEY and CDR2 is SVGEGT. The TCR was taken from a man between 18 and 29 years old who had mild COVID-19 (a few samples of this study predate the infection). Cell type and time point are not known. Sequencing was carried out using PBMCs or a T cell subset sorted from them (not recorded which). The chain couples TRBV6-2 or TRBV6-3 to TRBJ2-7; TRBD1 is a possible D gene (6 bases). DNA for the CDR3: TGTGCCAGCACCCTAAGGGGGTCAACCTACGAGCAGTACTTC. This encodes CASTLRGSTYEQYF.